The 14 T cell receptor beta chains below all came from one sample that was sequenced in a study of T cells after yellow fever vaccination. Each CDR3 protein is one row after TCRdb ran MiXCR on the 5' RACE reads. The data show a few hundred thousand distinct CDR3 sequences, with roughly a sixth seen just once and over 15% held by the top ten. The sample consisted of PBMCs, taken before the yellow fever booster vaccination. The receptors derive from a man between 18 and 29 years old who received the YFV17D yellow fever vaccine.

V gene TRBV6-1 combines with J gene TRBJ2-7; D possibly matches TRBD1 or TRBD2 (6 bases each). The germline V gene encodes CDR1 MNHNS and CDR2 SASEGT. There are 13 residues in the CDR3. V lost 7 bases, J lost 2 bases, and 12 bases lay in between. The CDR3 sequence is CASTRGAPYEQYF. The DNA of the CDR3 is TGTGCCAGCACGAGGGGGGCACCCTACGAGCAGTACTTC.

This clonotype was recorded a few times. The chain joins TRBV7-2 to TRBJ2-1; D remains unclear. Trimming left V 3 bases short and J 0 bases short, with 9 bases between. The CDR3 loop spans 15 amino acids. Per the germline V gene, CDR1 is SGHTA and CDR2 is FQGNSA. The CDR3 DNA follows: TGTGCCAGCAGCTTCGCGGTGAGCTCCTACAATGAGCAGTTCTTC. Amino acid sequence: CASSFAVSSYNEQFF.

This clonotype was counted a few times. This chain joins TRBV4-3 and TRBJ2-3; D may correspond to TRBD1 or TRBD2 (6 bases each). V was clipped by 4 bases and J by 5 bases, with 13 bases between them. Germline CDR1 LGHNA, CDR2 YSLEER. The CDR3 loop spans 14 amino acids. Here the CDR3 reads CASSRSGAQDTQYF. The CDR3 DNA is TGCGCCAGCAGCCGCTCGGGGGCACAAGATACGCAGTATTTT.

V usage is TRBV24-1 and J usage is TRBJ2-4, with a tentative D call TRBD1 (6 bases). The ends were cut back, 8 bases at V and 0 bases at J, with 13 bases in the middle. The CDR3 is 15 amino acids. The V gene's germline CDR1 is KGHDR and CDR2 SFDVKD. The CDR3 sequence is CATIGQTLAKNIQYF. The DNA for the CDR3 is TGTGCCACCATCGGACAGACCCTAGCCAAAAACATTCAGTACTTC.

This clonotype was observed a few times. The CDR3 sequence: CATSRDTRLNEQFF. In nucleotides, the CDR3 is TGTGCCACCAGCAGAGATACCCGTCTCAATGAGCAGTTCTTC. The chain employs TRBV15 and TRBJ2-1; D is unresolved. Germline CDR1 reads LNHNV; CDR2 reads YYDKDF (reference sequence). This CDR3 region has 14 residues. Trimming pared 0 bases from V and 6 bases from J, leaving 9 bases between.

This clonotype was seen only a few times. DNA for the CDR3: TGCGCCAGCAGCTTGGACGGGACTAGCGGGGGAGGTGAGCAGTTCTTC. Amino acids: CASSLDGTSGGGEQFF. The gene calls are TRBV5-1 and TRBJ2-1; 14 bases fit TRBD2. Germline V gene lookup returns CDR1 SGHRS and CDR2 YFSETQ. V trimming: 0 bases; J trimming: 9 bases; junction bases outside the gene matches: 5. The CDR3 runs 16 residues.

This clonotype occurred a few times. J is TRBJ1-5 and V is TRBV7-8; no clear D gene. Germline V gene sequence: CDR1 SGHVS, CDR2 FQNEAQ. The CDR3 has 10 amino acids. V was trimmed by 6 bases and J by 10 bases, leaving 7 bases between them. Here the CDR3 reads CASSETPQHF. The DNA of the CDR3 is TGTGCCAGCAGTGAGACTCCCCAGCATTTT.

This clonotype came up a few times. The rearrangement joins TRBV10-1 to TRBJ2-3, with D perhaps TRBD1 (6 bases). Germline loops: CDR1 WNHNN, CDR2 SYGVQD (reference sequence). This CDR3 is 14 amino acids long. V was clipped by 7 bases and J by 0 bases, with 11 bases between them. The CDR3 sequence: CASIQGLSTDTQYF. The CDR3 bases are TGCGCCAGCATCCAGGGGCTGAGCACAGATACGCAGTATTTT.

The chain links TRBV6-6 to TRBJ1-3, with no clear D. V lost 4 bases and J 7 bases, leaving 8 bases between the germline ends. Looked up from germline, CDR1 is MNHNY and CDR2 is SVGAGI (reference sequence). The CDR3 is 12 amino acids. CDR3 loop: CASSSQGNTIYF. As DNA, the CDR3 is TGTGCCAGCAGTTCCCAAGGGAACACCATATATTTT.

This clonotype was seen more than once but under ten times. The chain links TRBV20-1 to TRBJ2-5, with D perhaps matching TRBD2 (7 bases). The CDR3 loop spans 13 amino acids. Trimming left V 5 bases short and J 5 bases short, with 15 bases between. Germline V gene data show CDR1 as DFQATT and CDR2 as SNEGSKA (reference sequence). CDR3 in amino acids: CSAPRGGAETQYF. For the CDR3, the DNA is TGCAGTGCTCCGAGGGGGGGGGCGGAGACCCAGTACTTC.

The chain has TRBV30 and TRBJ1-1; D not certain. V gave up 2 bases and J gave up 8 bases, with 9 bases separating them. Germline CDR1 reads GTSNPN; CDR2 reads SVGIG (reference sequence). This CDR3 has 11 residues. This CDR3 is CAWSLTDEAFF. Here the CDR3 DNA reads TGTGCCTGGAGTTTGACTGACGAAGCTTTCTTT.

The table lists this clonotype with a few counts. The CDR3 region is CASSPPSENGYTF. The DNA of the CDR3 is TGTGCCAGCAGCCCTCCTTCCGAAAATGGCTACACCTTC. V is TRBV7-2 and J is TRBJ1-2; D is undetermined. Germline V CDR1 and CDR2: SGHTA, FQGNSA. The CDR3 extends over 13 amino acids. The V end was cut by 5 bases, the J end by 6 bases, with 13 bases between. Together with reference TRBV7-2 and TRBJ1-2, the CDR3 gives the full variable domain: GAGVSQSPSNKVTEKGKDVELRCDPISGHTALYWYRQSLGQGLEFLIYFQGNSAPDKSGLPSDRFSAERTGGSVSTLTIQRTQQEDSAVYLCASSPPSENGYTFGSGTRLTVV.

The chain carries TRBV10-3 and TRBJ1-6; 9 nucleotides line up with TRBD1. The CDR3 sequence is 16 residues long. V trimming: 6 bases; J trimming: 7 bases; junction bases outside the gene matches: 10. The germline gives CDR1 ENHRY, CDR2 SYGVKD. The CDR3 DNA follows: TGTGCCATCAGCGAACACAGGGGGCCGGAGAATTCACCCCTCCACTTT. Its translation is CAISEHRGPENSPLHF.

This clonotype appeared a few times. The genes are TRBV27 and TRBJ1-4; D gene ambiguous. The germline V gene encodes CDR1 MNHEY and CDR2 SMNVEV (reference sequence). With 3 bases removed from V and 7 bases from J, the gap between germline ends came to 9 bases. The CDR3 runs 13 residues. The CDR3 bases are TGTGCCAGCAGTTTTGAGGGTAGTGAAAAACTGTTTTTT. Protein product: CASSFEGSEKLFF.